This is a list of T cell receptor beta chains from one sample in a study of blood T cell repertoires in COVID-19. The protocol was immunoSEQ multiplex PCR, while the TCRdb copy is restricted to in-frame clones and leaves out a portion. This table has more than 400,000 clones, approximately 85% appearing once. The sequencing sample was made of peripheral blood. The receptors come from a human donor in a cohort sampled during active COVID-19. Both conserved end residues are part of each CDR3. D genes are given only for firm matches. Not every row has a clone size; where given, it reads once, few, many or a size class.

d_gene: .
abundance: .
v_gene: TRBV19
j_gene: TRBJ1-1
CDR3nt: TGTGCCAGTAGTATTTTTAGAGGGTCAGACACTGAAGCTTTCTTT
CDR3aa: CASSIFRGSDTEAFF

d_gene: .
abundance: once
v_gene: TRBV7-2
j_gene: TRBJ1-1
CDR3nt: TGTGCCAGCAGCTTAGATGGGGACATAGTACTGGGTACTGAAGCTTTCTTT
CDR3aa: CASSLDGDIVLGTEAFF

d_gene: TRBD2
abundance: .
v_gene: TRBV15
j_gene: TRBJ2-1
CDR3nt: TGTGCCACCAGCAGAGATGGGGGGGGTGAGCAGTTCTTC
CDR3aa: CATSRDGGGEQFF

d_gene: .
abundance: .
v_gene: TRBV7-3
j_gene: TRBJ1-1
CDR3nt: TGTGCCAGCAGCTTACAGGGGATGAACACTGAAGCTTTCTTT
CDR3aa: CASSLQGMNTEAFF

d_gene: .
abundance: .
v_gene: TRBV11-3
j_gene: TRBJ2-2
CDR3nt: TGTGCCAGCAGCTCAGTAGCTGGAGGGTTGGACACCGGGGAGCTGTTTTTT
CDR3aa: CASSSVAGGLDTGELFF

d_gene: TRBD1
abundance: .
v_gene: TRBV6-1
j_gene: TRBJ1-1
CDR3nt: TGTGCCAGCAGTGACAGGGGGAGGACTGAAGCTTTCTTT
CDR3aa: CASSDRGRTEAFF

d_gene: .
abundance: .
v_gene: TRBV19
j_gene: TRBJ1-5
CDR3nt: TGTGCCAGTAGTTACACGGAGGTTCAGCCCCAGCATTTT
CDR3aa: CASSYTEVQPQHF

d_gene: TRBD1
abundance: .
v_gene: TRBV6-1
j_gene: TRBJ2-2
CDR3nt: TGTGCCAGCAGTGACAGGGGGCGCGGAACCGGGGAGCTGTTTTTT
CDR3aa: CASSDRGRGTGELFF

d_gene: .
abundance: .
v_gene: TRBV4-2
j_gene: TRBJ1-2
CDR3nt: TGTGCCAGCAGCCATTACTCGGGGATTAGCTATGGCTACACCTTC
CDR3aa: CASSHYSGISYGYTF

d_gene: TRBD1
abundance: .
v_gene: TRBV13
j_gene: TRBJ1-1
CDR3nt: TGTGCCAGCAGCTTAGACAGGGGGCTAAGGACCAACACTGAAGCTTTCTTT
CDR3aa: CASSLDRGLRTNTEAFF

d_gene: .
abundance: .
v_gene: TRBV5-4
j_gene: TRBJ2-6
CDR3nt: TGTGCCAGCAGCTTGGCCTTCTCTGGGGCCAACGTCCTGACTTTC
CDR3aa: CASSLAFSGANVLTF

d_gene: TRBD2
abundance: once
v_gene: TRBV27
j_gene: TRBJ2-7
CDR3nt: TGTGCCAGCAGTTTAGCGGGAGGGCTTGGGTACGAGCAGTACTTC
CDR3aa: CASSLAGGLGYEQYF

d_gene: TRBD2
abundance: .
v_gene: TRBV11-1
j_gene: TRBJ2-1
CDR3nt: TGTGCCAGCAGACCCACCGGGACTACCAATGAGCAGTTCTTC
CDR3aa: CASRPTGTTNEQFF

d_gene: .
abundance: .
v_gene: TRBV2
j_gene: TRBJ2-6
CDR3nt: TGTGCCAGCAGCAGAGCGACAGACCCCTCTGGGGCCAACGTCCTGACTTTC
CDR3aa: CASSRATDPSGANVLTF

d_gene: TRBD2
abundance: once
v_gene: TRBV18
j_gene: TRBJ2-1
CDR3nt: TGTGCCAGCTCCCTACGACTAGCGGGGGACAATGAGCAGTTCTTC
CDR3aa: CASSLRLAGDNEQFF

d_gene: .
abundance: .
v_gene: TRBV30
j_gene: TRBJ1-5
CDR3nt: TGTGCCTGGAGCGCTGGGGGGTTCAATCAGCCCCAGCATTTT
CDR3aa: CAWSAGGFNQPQHF

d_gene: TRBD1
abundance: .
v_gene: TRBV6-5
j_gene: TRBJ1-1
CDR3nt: TGTGCCAGCAGTTACGTGCCTTGGGACAGCATCACTGAAGCTTTCTTT
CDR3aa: CASSYVPWDSITEAFF

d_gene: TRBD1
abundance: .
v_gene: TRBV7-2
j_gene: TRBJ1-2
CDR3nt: TGTGCCAGCAGCTTTACCGGGACAGGGGCTGGGAACTATGGCTACACCTTC
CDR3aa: CASSFTGTGAGNYGYTF

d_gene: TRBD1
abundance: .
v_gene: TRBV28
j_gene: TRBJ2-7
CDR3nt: TGTGCCAGCAGGCGTGAGACAGGGGGCGTCACCTACGAGCAGTACTTC
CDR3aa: CASRRETGGVTYEQYF

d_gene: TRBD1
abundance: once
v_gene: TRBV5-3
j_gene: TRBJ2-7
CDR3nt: TGTGCCAGAAGCGGGGACAGGCTCTTGGGCGAGCAGTACTTC
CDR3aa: CARSGDRLLGEQYF

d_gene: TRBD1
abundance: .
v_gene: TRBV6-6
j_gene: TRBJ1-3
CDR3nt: TGTGCCAGCAGTTACTTGGGACAGGGAAACACCATATATTTT
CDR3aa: CASSYLGQGNTIYF

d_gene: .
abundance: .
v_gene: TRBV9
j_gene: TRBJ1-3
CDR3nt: TGTGCCAGCAGCGTAGAACAGTGGGCTGGAAACACCATATATTTT
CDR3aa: CASSVEQWAGNTIYF

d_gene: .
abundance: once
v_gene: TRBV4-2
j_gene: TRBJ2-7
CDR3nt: TGTGCCAGCAGCCAAGGGGGTGGGGGACAACTGTACGAGCAGTACTTC
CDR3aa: CASSQGGGGQLYEQYF

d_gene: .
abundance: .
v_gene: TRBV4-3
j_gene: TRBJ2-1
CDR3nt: TGCGCCAGCAGCCAAGGAGGCGGGCCCATTTACAATGAGCAGTTCTTC
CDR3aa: CASSQGGGPIYNEQFF

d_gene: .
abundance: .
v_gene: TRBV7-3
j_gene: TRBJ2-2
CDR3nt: TGTGCCAGCAGCCCGAGGACAGCGCTAAACGGGGAGCTGTTTTTT
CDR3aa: CASSPRTALNGELFF

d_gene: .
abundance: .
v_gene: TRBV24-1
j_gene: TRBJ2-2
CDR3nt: TGTGCCACCAGTGATTTGTCACAGGGGAACACCGGGGAGCTGTTTTTT
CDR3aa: CATSDLSQGNTGELFF

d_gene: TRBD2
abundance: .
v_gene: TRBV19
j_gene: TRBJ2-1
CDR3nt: TGTGCCAGTAGTATAAGAGTACTAGCGGGAGACAATGAGCAGTTCTTC
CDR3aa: CASSIRVLAGDNEQFF

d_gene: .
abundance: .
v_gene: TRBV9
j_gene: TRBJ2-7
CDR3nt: TGTGCCAGCAGCCAATTGGGCGGGATGGGAGAGCAGTACTTC
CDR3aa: CASSQLGGMGEQYF

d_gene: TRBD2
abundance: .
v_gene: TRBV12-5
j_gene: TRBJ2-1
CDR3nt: TGTGCTAGTGGTTTCTTGGCGGGAGTGTCGAGAGAGCAGTTCTTC
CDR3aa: CASGFLAGVSREQFF

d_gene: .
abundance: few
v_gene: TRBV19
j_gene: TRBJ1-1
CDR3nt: TGTGCCAGTAGTCTAGGGGGAGGAAACACTGAAGCTTTCTTT
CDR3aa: CASSLGGGNTEAFF

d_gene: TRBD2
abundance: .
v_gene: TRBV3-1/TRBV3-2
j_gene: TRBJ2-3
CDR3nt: TGTGCCAGCAGCGTAACCGGGACTAGCGGGAGGACAGATACGCAGTATTTT
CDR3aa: CASSVTGTSGRTDTQYF

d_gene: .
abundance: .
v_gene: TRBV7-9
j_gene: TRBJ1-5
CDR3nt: TGTGCCAGCAGCCTAGCGGGGGCATTGGAGCCCCAGCATTTT
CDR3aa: CASSLAGALEPQHF

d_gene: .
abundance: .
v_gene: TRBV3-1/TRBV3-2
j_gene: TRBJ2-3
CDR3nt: TGTGCCAGCAGCCAATATACGGGAGCGACAGATACGCAGTATTTT
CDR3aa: CASSQYTGATDTQYF